Below are 9 T cell receptor beta chains sequenced from a single sample in a study of T cells after yellow fever vaccination (dated by TCRdb to about 2019). Library creation used 5' RACE. The sequencer was an Illumina HiSeq 2500. In TCRdb, the public reads were trimmed at Q25 with fastp and aligned with MiXCR, with productive beta chains retained. All rows with the same CDR3 protein become a single entry with the most common DNA and genes. This sample holds some 110,000 distinct CDR3 sequences; roughly 7.2% were observed only once. The ten most abundant clones make up 2.7% of the sample. The treatment or condition label, as the study defines it: live attenuated yellow fever vaccine strain. The sequencing used CD4+ T cells sorted from PBMCs, collected more than 40 days after the first yellow fever vaccination. These receptors came from a man aged 18 to 29 who received the YFV17D yellow fever vaccine.

This clonotype was seen ten or more times. V and J are TRBV7-2 and TRBJ2-3, with 8 positions matching TRBD2. The V and J ends lost 7 bases and 8 bases, in that order; junction bases with no gene match: 17. The germline CDR1 and CDR2 sequences are SGHTA and FQGNSA. This CDR3 is 16 amino acids long. CDR3 amino acids: CASNEPLAGGAGTQYF. The CDR3 DNA sequence: TGTGCCAGCAACGAGCCCTTGGCCGGGGGGGCGGGTACGCAGTATTTT.

This clonotype showed up many times. The rearrangement joins TRBV11-2 to TRBJ2-7, with 7 positions matching TRBD1. The germline V gene has CDR1 SGHAT and CDR2 FQNNGV. This CDR3 has 12 amino acids. V was clipped by 2 bases and J by 6 bases; unmatched bases: 1. The CDR3 DNA reads as TGTGCCAGCAGCTTAACAGGGGTCGAGCAGTACTTC. This sequence encodes CASSLTGVEQYF.

This clonotype was counted ten times or more. V and J are TRBV2 and TRBJ2-1; the D call may be TRBD1 or TRBD2 (5 bases each). The CDR3 has 13 amino acids. Germline CDR1 SNHLY, CDR2 FYNNEI. Trimming left V 5 bases short and J 6 bases short, with 11 bases between. The CDR3 sequence is CASSREGFNEQFF. The CDR3, as DNA: TGTGCCAGCAGTCGAGAGGGGTTCAATGAGCAGTTCTTC. Looking up the rest from reference TRBV2 and TRBJ2-1 gives the full variable domain: EPEVTQTPSHQVTQMGQEVILRCVPISNHLYFYWYRQILGQKVEFLVSFYNNEISEKSEIFDDQFSVERPDGSNFTLKIRSTKLEDSAMYFCASSREGFNEQFFGPGTRLTVL.

This clonotype was found many times. The rearrangement links TRBV19 to TRBJ2-3, with 9 nucleotides matching TRBD1. Losses at the gene ends were 6 bases for V and 4 bases for J; bases not matched to a gene: 8. Germline CDR1 reads LNHDA; CDR2 reads SQIVND (reference sequence). The CDR3 extends over 15 amino acids. This chain's CDR3 is CASRDRGGAADTQYF. DNA for the CDR3: TGTGCCAGTAGGGACAGGGGTGGTGCGGCAGATACGCAGTATTTT.

This clonotype appeared many times. The chain links TRBV12-3 or TRBV12-4 to TRBJ1-1, with D tentatively TRBD1 (5 bases). The CDR3 runs to 14 residues. Trimming cost V 2 bases and J 1 base, with 8 bases left between them. In nucleotides, the CDR3 is TGTGCCAGCAGTTTAAACCAGGGGAACACTGAAGCTTTCTTT. It codes for CASSLNQGNTEAFF.

This clonotype was observed at least ten times. The chain uses TRBV9 and TRBJ2-3; D could derive from TRBD1 or TRBD2 (5 bases each). There are 17 residues in the CDR3. Germline V gene sequence: CDR1 SGDLS, CDR2 YYNGEE. With 3 bases removed from V and 4 bases from J, the gap between germline ends came to 21 bases. Here the CDR3 DNA reads TGTGCCAGCAGCGCGCCCTCCGGGACCGTCACCCCAGATACGCAGTATTTT. Translating gives CASSAPSGTVTPDTQYF.

There are many counts of this clonotype. The chain has TRBV29-1 and TRBJ2-1; D possibly uses TRBD1 or TRBD2 (5 bases each). This CDR3 has 12 amino acids. Deletions cut 8 bases from V and 4 bases from J, with 12 bases between. Germline-derived CDR1 and CDR2 are SQVTM and ANQGSEA. This chain's CDR3 is CSSGTEYNEQFF. The CDR3, as DNA: TGCAGCTCCGGGACGGAGTACAATGAGCAGTTCTTC.

This clonotype was seen ten or more times. The V gene is TRBV7-9, the J gene TRBJ2-5; D remains ambiguous. V gave up 1 base and J gave up 4 bases, with 7 bases separating them. CDR3 length equals 13 residues. CDR1 and CDR2 from the germline V gene are SEHNR and FQNEAQ (reference sequence). The CDR3 spells CASSLVALETQYF. The CDR3 DNA sequence: TGTGCCAGCAGCTTAGTAGCCCTAGAGACCCAGTACTTC.

This clonotype was seen repeatedly, ten times or more. The chain recombines TRBV11-1 with TRBJ2-1; D gene unclear. Germline CDR1 is SGHAT and CDR2 is FQDESV (reference sequence). V lost 1 base to trimming and J lost 4 bases, with 8 bases between them. The CDR3 spans 14 residues. Here the CDR3 DNA reads TGTGCCAGCAGCTTAGGAGTGGATTACAATGAGCAGTTCTTC. It is translated as CASSLGVDYNEQFF.